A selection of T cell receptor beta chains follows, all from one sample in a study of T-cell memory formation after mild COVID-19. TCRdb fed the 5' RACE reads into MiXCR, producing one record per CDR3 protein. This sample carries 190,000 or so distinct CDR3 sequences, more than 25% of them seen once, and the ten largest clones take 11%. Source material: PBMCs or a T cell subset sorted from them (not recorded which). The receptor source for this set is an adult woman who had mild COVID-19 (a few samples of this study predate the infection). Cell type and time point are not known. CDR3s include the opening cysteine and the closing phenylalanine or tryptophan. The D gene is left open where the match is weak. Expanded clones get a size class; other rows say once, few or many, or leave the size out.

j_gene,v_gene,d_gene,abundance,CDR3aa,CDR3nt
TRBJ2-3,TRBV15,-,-,CATSSRDSPSTDTQYF,TGTGCCACCAGCAGCCGGGACTCCCCTAGCACAGATACGCAGTATTTT
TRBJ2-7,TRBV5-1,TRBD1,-,CASSLSGTVYEQYF,TGCGCCAGCAGCTTGTCCGGGACAGTCTACGAGCAGTACTTC
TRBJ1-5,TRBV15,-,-,CATEQGSGQPQHF,TGTGCCACAGAACAGGGTAGCGGTCAGCCCCAGCATTTT
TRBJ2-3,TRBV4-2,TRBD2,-,CASSLIGLAGALPTQYF,TGTGCCAGCAGCCTAATCGGACTAGCGGGGGCCTTACCAACTCAGTATTTT
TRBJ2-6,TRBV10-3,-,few,CAISQGLLDSGAGANVLTF,TGTGCCATCAGCCAGGGACTTCTCGACTCCGGGGCTGGGGCCAACGTCCTGACTTTC
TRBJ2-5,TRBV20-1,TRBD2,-,CSARDSPSGGETQYF,TGCAGTGCTAGAGATTCTCCTAGCGGGGGAGAGACCCAGTACTTC
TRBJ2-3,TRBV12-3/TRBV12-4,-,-,CASSLAGQQGDTQYF,TGTGCCAGCAGTTTAGCCGGACAGCAGGGAGATACGCAGTATTTT
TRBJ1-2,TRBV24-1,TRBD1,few,CATSDDRGRGRYTF,TGTGCCACCAGTGATGACAGGGGGCGCGGACGCTACACCTTC
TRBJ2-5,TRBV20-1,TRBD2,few,CSARTSGRMLGGETQYF,TGCAGTGCTAGAACTAGCGGGAGAATGTTAGGGGGAGAGACCCAGTACTTC
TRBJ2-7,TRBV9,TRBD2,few,CASSEGNIAGREKQYF,TGTGCCAGCAGCGAGGGAAATATAGCGGGCCGCGAAAAGCAGTACTTC
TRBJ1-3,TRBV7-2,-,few,CASSRTETLSGNTIYF,TGTGCCAGCAGCCGGACAGAAACTCTCTCTGGAAACACCATATATTTT
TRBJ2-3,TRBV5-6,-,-,CASSLDLVTQYF,TGTGCCAGCAGCCTAGACTTGGTTACGCAGTATTTT
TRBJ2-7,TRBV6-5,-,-,CSSSPGSSYEQYF,TGTTCCAGCAGTCCAGGGAGCTCCTACGAGCAGTACTTC
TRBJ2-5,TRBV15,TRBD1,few,CATSRDRQGETQYF,TGTGCCACCAGCAGAGATCGACAGGGAGAGACCCAGTACTTC
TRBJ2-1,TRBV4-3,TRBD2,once,CASSQDTSGRSYEQFF,TGCGCCAGCAGCCAGGACACTAGCGGGAGATCTTATGAGCAGTTCTTC
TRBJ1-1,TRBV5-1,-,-,CASSNDGQMNTEAFF,TGCGCCAGCAGCAACGACGGACAGATGAACACTGAAGCTTTCTTT